This paragraph reports one TCR beta chain. Its antigen is undetermined. The same CDR3 also results from other DNA sequences found in this sample. Sequenced by immunoSEQ multiplex PCR; TCRdb stores in-frame clones only, minus some. The sample has approximately 840,000 clones, 90% to 97% seen once; the top ten hold around 0.21%. This entry comes from a study of shared clonotypes between healthy human individuals. Study context: With ages of 18 to 49, the donors were two women and three men. Study findings and constraints: Relative to clonotypes present in all four donors, those not shared had lower generation probabilities. Larger estimated richness was generally recorded for naive subsets relative to memory subsets. It was the few donors that limited the genetic and exposure-history diversity represented.

Terminally differentiated effector memory CD45RA+ cells were excluded by CCR7 positive selection of CD45RO-negative cells. The CDR3 runs 14 residues. V shed 2 bases and J shed 2 bases, with 10 bases lying between them. The germline V gene encodes CDR1 MNHEY and CDR2 SMNVEV (reference sequence). This TCR came from a man aged 30 to 39 in good health. V is TRBV27 and J is TRBJ2-7; tentatively, D is TRBD1 (5 bases). The sample was naive CD8+ T cells sorted from blood. The CDR3 nucleotides are TGTGCCAGCAGTTTACCCGGCAGGGCCTACGAGCAGTACTTC. Amino acids: CASSLPGRAYEQYF.